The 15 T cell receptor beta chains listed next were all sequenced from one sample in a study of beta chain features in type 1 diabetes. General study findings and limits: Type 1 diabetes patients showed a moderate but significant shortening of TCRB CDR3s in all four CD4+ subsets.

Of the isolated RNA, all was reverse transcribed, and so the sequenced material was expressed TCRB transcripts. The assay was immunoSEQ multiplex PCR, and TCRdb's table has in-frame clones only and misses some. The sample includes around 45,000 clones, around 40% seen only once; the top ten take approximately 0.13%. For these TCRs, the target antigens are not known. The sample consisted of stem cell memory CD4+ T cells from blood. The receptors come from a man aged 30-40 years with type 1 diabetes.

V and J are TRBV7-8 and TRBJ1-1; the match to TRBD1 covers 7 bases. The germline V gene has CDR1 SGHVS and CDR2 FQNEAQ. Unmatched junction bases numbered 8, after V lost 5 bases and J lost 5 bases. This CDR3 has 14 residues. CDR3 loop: CASSPGTVITEAFF. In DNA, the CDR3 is TGTGCCAGCAGCCCCGGGACAGTAATAACTGAAGCTTTCTTT.

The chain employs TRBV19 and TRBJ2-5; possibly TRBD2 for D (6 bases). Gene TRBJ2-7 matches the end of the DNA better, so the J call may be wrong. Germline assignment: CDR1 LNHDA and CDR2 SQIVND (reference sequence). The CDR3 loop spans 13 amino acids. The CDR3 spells CASSRDSSYEQYF. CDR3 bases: TGTGCCAGTAGCCGGGACTCCTCCTACGAGCAGTACTTC.

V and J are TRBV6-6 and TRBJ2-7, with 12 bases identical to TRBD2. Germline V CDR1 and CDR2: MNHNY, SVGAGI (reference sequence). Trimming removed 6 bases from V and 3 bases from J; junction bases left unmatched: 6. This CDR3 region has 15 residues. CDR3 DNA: TGTGCCAGCAGAACGACTAGCGGGAGTTTCTACGAGCAGTACTTC. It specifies CASRTTSGSFYEQYF.

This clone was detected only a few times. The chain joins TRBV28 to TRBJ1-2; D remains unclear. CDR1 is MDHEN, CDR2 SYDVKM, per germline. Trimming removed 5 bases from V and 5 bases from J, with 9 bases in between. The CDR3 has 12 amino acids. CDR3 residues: CASSPTRYGYTF. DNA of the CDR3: TGTGCCAGCAGTCCCACTAGATATGGCTACACCTTC.

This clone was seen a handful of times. The CDR3 loop is CASALLAVGETQYF. DNA for the CDR3: TGCGCCAGCGCCCTGCTAGCGGTCGGAGAGACCCAGTACTTC. J is TRBJ2-5 and V is TRBV4-1; 7 nucleotides agree with TRBD2. From germline, CDR1 is MGHRA and CDR2 YSYEKL. The ends lost 8 bases at V and 4 bases at J; junction bases unmatched: 10. The CDR3 consists of 14 residues.

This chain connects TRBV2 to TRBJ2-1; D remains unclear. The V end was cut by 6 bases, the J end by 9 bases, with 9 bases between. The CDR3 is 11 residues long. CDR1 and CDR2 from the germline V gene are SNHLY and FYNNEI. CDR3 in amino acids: CASSGYREQFF. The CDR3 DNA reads TGTGCCAGCAGCGGGTATCGTGAGCAGTTCTTC. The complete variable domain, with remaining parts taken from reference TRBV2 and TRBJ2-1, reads EPEVTQTPSHQVTQMGQEVILRCVPISNHLYFYWYRQILGQKVEFLVSFYNNEISEKSEIFDDQFSVERPDGSNFTLKIRSTKLEDSAMYFCASSGYREQFFGPGTRLTVL.

CDR3 nucleotides: TGTGCCATCAGTGAGTCCGGGACAGGGGTCTACAATGAGCAGTTCTTC. It encodes CAISESGTGVYNEQFF. The chain employs TRBV10-3 and TRBJ2-1, with 10 bases matching TRBD1. Germline values: CDR1 ENHRY, CDR2 SYGVKD. This CDR3 comprises 16 residues. V shed 0 bases, J shed 3 bases, and the junction held 2 bases outside the gene matches.

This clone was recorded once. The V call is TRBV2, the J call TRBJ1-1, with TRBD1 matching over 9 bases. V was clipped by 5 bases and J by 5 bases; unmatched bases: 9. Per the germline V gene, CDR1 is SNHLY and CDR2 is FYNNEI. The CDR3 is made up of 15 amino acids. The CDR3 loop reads CASSFSWDRVTEAFF. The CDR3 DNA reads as TGTGCCAGCAGTTTTTCCTGGGACAGGGTAACTGAAGCTTTCTTT.

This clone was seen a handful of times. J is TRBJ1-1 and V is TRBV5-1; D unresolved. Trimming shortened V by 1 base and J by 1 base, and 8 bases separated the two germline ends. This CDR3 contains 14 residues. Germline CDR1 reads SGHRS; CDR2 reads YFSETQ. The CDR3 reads CASSLLAGNTEAFF. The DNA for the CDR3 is TGCGCCAGCAGCTTGTTGGCGGGGAACACTGAAGCTTTCTTT.

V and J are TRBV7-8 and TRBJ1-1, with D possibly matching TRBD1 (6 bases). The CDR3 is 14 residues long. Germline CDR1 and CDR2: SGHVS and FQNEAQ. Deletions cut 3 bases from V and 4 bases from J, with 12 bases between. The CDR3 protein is CASSFSQGSTEAFF. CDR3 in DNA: TGTGCCAGCAGCTTTTCACAGGGAAGCACTGAAGCTTTCTTT.

The CDR3 DNA reads TGTGCCAGCAGCAGTACACAGGGCTGGAGAATCACAGATACGCAGTATTTT. This gives the protein CASSSTQGWRITDTQYF. The V and J genes are TRBV5-6 and TRBJ2-3; the D gene is possibly TRBD1 (6 bases). Trimming removed 4 bases from V and 2 bases from J, with 20 bases in between. CDR1 and CDR2 from the germline V gene are SGHDT and YYEEEE. The CDR3 consists of 17 residues.

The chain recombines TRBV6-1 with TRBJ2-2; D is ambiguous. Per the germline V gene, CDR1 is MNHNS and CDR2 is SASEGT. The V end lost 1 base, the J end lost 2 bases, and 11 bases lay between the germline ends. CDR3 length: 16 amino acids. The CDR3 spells CASSEVDFFNTGELFF. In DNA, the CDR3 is TGTGCCAGCAGTGAAGTTGACTTCTTTAACACCGGGGAGCTGTTTTTT.

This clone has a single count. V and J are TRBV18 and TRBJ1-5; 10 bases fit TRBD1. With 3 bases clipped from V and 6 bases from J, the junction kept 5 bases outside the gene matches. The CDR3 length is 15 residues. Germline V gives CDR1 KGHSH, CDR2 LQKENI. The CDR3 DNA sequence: TGTGCCAGCTCACCCGGGACAGGGGTAGGTCAGCCCCAGCATTTT. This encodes CASSPGTGVGQPQHF.

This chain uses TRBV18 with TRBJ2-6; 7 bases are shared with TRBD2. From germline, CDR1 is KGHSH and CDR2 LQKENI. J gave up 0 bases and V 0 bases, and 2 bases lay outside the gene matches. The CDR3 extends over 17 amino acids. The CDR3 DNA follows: TGTGCCAGCTCACCACCTGGGGAGGGCTCTGGGGCCAACGTCCTGACTTTC. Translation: CASSPPGEGSGANVLTF.

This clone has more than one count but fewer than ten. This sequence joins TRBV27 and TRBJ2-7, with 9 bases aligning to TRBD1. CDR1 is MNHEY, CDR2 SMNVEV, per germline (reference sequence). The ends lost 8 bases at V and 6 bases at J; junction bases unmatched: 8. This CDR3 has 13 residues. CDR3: CASEDRGRSEQYF. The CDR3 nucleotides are TGTGCCAGCGAGGACAGGGGCAGGTCCGAGCAGTACTTC.